Described below is a single T cell receptor beta chain sequence and its context. These data belong to a study of cytomegalovirus exposure and HLA in healthy donors. Across the whole study: Within an early data release were tens of millions of unique TCRs drawn from HLA-typed donors. In terms of ancestry, the Caucasian-associated cluster contained roughly 81% of the 398 genotyped donors.

The PCR had 60 Vbeta and 13 Jbeta primers. Repertoires were generated with immunoSEQ multiplex PCR, while TCRdb's copy carries only in-frame clones and drops some. Of more than 130,000 clones detected, around 72% appear once; the ten largest clones hold 14%. Germline CDR1 is MDHEN and CDR2 is SYDVKM. This CDR3 spans 15 amino acids. The trim removed 5 bases at V and 5 bases at J, leaving 6 bases unmatched. This receptor was taken from a human donor in good health. Material for sequencing was PBMCs. The J gene is TRBJ2-2, the V gene TRBV28, with 9 bases fitting TRBD1. The CDR3 region has the DNA TGTGCCAGCAGTCCGGGGACAGGGAGGACCGGGGAGCTGTTTTTT. Translating gives CASSPGTGRTGELFF.